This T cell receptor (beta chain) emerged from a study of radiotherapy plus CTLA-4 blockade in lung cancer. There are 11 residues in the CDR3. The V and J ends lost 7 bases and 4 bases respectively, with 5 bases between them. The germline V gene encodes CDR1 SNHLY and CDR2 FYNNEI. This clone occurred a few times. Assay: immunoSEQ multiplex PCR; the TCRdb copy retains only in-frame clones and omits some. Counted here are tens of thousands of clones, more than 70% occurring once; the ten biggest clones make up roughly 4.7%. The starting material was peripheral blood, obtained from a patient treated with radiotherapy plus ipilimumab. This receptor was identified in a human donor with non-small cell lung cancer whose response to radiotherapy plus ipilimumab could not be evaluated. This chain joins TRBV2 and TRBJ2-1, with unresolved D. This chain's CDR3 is CASTLYNEQFF. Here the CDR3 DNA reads TGTGCCAGCACCCTTTACAATGAGCAGTTCTTC.